The 11 T cell receptor beta chains reported below all come from one sample, sequenced in a study of long-term antiretroviral therapy in people with HIV. Sequencing relied on immunoSEQ assay v3.0, run at survey level. The repertoire was sequenced with immunoSEQ multiplex PCR; TCRdb's copy has only in-frame clones and lacks some. Seen here are under 45,000 clones, 94% observed once, and the top ten hold roughly 3.5%. Specimen: unsorted PBMCs, collected just over 5 years after starting antiretroviral therapy. These receptors were taken from a woman between 45 and 60 years old with HIV.

A few counts support this clone. This chain uses TRBV2 with TRBJ2-7; D gene ambiguous. Germline CDR1 and CDR2: SNHLY and FYNNEI. Trimming removed 8 bases at V and 2 bases at J, with 7 bases between. This CDR3 spans 11 amino acids. The CDR3 DNA reads as TGTGCCAGCGCTTATACCTACGAGCAGTACTTC. Amino acids: CASAYTYEQYF.

V and J are TRBV30 and TRBJ2-2, with D perhaps TRBD1 or TRBD2 (5 bases each). The ends were cut back, 6 bases at V and 2 bases at J, with 10 bases in the middle. The germline V gene encodes CDR1 GTSNPN and CDR2 SVGIG (reference sequence). This CDR3 region has 13 residues. The chain's CDR3 is CACLGVNTGELFF. For the CDR3, the DNA is TGTGCCTGTCTGGGGGTCAACACCGGGGAGCTGTTTTTT.

This clone was recorded once. This rearrangement joins TRBV6-6 to TRBJ2-1, with 8 bases aligning to TRBD2. The CDR3 loop spans 16 amino acids. Germline lookup yields CDR1 MNHNY and CDR2 SVGAGI (reference sequence). V gave up 6 bases and J gave up 4 bases; unmatched junction bases: 11. Here the CDR3 reads CASRPRRGGEYNEQFF. CDR3 nucleotide sequence: TGTGCCAGCAGACCCCGCCGGGGGGGGGAATACAATGAGCAGTTCTTC.

This clone came up once. The chain links TRBV6-6 to TRBJ2-5; D is ambiguous. Germline V gene lookup returns CDR1 MNHNY and CDR2 SVGAGI (reference sequence). The length of the CDR3 is 16 residues. The V end was cut by 3 bases, the J end by 5 bases, with 19 bases between. The CDR3 loop reads CASSYTVREGVETQYF. The CDR3 DNA sequence: TGTGCCAGCAGTTATACGGTTAGAGAAGGAGTTGAGACCCAGTACTTC.

This sequence joins TRBV9 and TRBJ2-7; maybe TRBD1 (6 bases). Per germline, CDR1 SGDLS and CDR2 YYNGEE. CDR3 length: 15 residues. Trimming took off 0 bases at V and 3 bases at J, with 13 bases between the two ends. CDR3 coding DNA: TGTGCCAGCAGCGTAGGAAATCGGGACATCTACGAGCAGTACTTC. The encoded protein is CASSVGNRDIYEQYF.

The V gene is TRBV11-2, the J gene TRBJ2-1; 12 bases are a match to TRBD2. Losses at the gene ends were 5 bases for V and 5 bases for J; bases not matched to a gene: 7. CDR1 and CDR2 (germline): SGHAT, FQNNGV. This CDR3 is built from 16 residues. The CDR3 bases are TGTGCCAGCAGCCCGACGACTAGCGGGAGAAACAATGAGCAGTTCTTC. This encodes CASSPTTSGRNNEQFF.

The chain recombines TRBV7-3 with TRBJ2-7; TRBD1 matches at 9 bases. The CDR3 extends over 14 amino acids. CDR1 SGHTA and CDR2 FQGTGA come from the germline V gene. Trimming took 1 base from V and 3 from J; bases not matched to a gene: 1. This CDR3 reads CASSLMGQGYEQYF. Here the CDR3 DNA reads TGTGCCAGCAGCTTAATGGGACAGGGCTACGAGCAGTACTTC.

The chain links TRBV7-8 to TRBJ2-5; D perhaps matches TRBD2 (5 bases). This CDR3 is built from 13 residues. In germline, CDR1 is SGHVS, CDR2 FQNEAQ. V dropped 1 base and J dropped 6 bases, with 9 bases sitting between them. DNA of the CDR3: TGTGCCAGCAGCTTAGAGAGGGAGAAGACCCAGTACTTC. Encoded protein: CASSLEREKTQYF.

Judged by abundance, this clone is medium-sized. The chain links TRBV15 to TRBJ2-7; a possible D gene is TRBD1 (6 bases). V was trimmed by 0 bases and J by 2 bases, leaving 17 bases between them. The germline gives CDR1 LNHNV, CDR2 YYDKDF (reference sequence). The CDR3 spans 17 residues. In nucleotides, the CDR3 is TGTGCCACCAGCAGAGATCCGTTCGAGACAGGTACCTACGAGCAGTACTTC. Residues: CATSRDPFETGTYEQYF.

The chain recombines TRBV5-1 with TRBJ1-1; 8 nucleotides match TRBD1. V was clipped by 4 bases and J by 3 bases; unmatched bases: 8. The V gene's germline CDR1 is SGHRS and CDR2 YFSETQ. This CDR3 has 15 residues. In DNA, the CDR3 is TGCGCCAGCAGCGCCCGGACAGGGTTAGACACTGAAGCTTTCTTT. Translated, it gives CASSARTGLDTEAFF.

The rearrangement uses TRBV27 and TRBJ2-2; 11 bases map to TRBD1. In germline, CDR1 is MNHEY, CDR2 SMNVEV (reference sequence). Trimming cost V 5 bases and J 3 bases; bases outside gene matches: 8. The CDR3 spans 17 residues. The chain's CDR3 is CASSPFGQGADTGELFF. For the CDR3, the DNA is TGTGCCAGCAGTCCCTTCGGACAGGGGGCAGACACCGGGGAGCTGTTTTTT.